In its sample, the clone carrying this TCR beta chain was seen a few times. Antigen unknown. This sample was taken from a study of response to subunit inactivated influenza vaccine. Overall study findings and caveats: There was a suggestion from the authors that each seasonal influenza vaccination recruits few new T cells.

Via MiXCR, TCRdb re-called the RT-PCR reads, giving one row per CDR3 protein. The table includes around 750,000 distinct CDR3 sequences, approximately 22% detected once. The germline V gene has CDR1 DFQATT and CDR2 SNEGSKA (reference sequence). V shed 5 bases and J shed 8 bases, with 7 bases lying between them. The CDR3 runs 10 residues. Sequences were derived from PBMCs from blood, sampled 4 to 6 days after vaccination. This chain links TRBV20-1 with TRBJ2-1, with D unresolved. This receptor was identified in a man aged 50 to 59 who received an inactivated influenza vaccine. The DNA of the CDR3 is TGCAGTGCTGATAGCTATGAGCAGTTCTTC. Amino acid sequence: CSADSYEQFF.